This T cell receptor beta chain was recovered during a study of OX40 agonist ivuxolimab in advanced cancers. In terms of the full investigation: The costimulatory receptor OX40 (CD134) was targeted by ivuxolimab, a fully human IgG2 agonistic monoclonal antibody. Intravenous ivuxolimab was administered to patients every 2 weeks at six dose levels: 0.01, 0.1, 0.3, 1.5, 3 and 10 mg/kg. Of the roughly 52 dose-escalation patients, hepatocellular carcinoma was present in 19, melanoma in around 15, renal cell carcinoma in 9 and head and neck cancer in 9. Partial responses occurred in three dose-escalation patients: two with cutaneous melanoma and one with hepatocellular carcinoma. Prior anti-PD-1, anti-PD-L1 or anti-CTLA-4 therapy was permitted, and 40% to 50% of dose-escalation patients had received checkpoint inhibitors. A male proportion of nearly 85% and a mean age of approximately 62 years, ranging from about 23 to 79, were recorded for the dose-escalation cohort. The purpose of peripheral TCRbeta sequencing was to test whether ivuxolimab changed TCR sequence diversity and led to clonal T-cell expansion. The paper describes the monotherapy dose-escalation part (N of about 57 patients) of the phase I trial of ivuxolimab.

Genomic DNA was isolated from the sorted cells so that the TCRbeta CDR3 region could be sequenced. The immunoSEQ Assay was used for sequencing of TCRbeta CDR3 regions. The table comes from immuneACCESS by way of TCRdb, which keeps in-frame sequences with V and J called. Part of the clones is missing from these tables; in studies checked, under half for an unresolved V gene and the rest for unknown reasons. The sample table contains around 70,000 clones; only one count was recorded for approximately 87% of them. Over 6% of the sample goes to the ten largest clones. CDR1 and CDR2 are read off the germline V gene as SGHTA and FQGNSA. Its CDR3 holds 16 amino acids, cysteine through phenylalanine. The kept DNA is CDR3 alone, 48 bases in frame from the first base. V is clipped by 1 base and J by 7 bases, and the sequence between their germline boundaries is 19 bases long. Broad study findings and their caveats: After ivuxolimab, more expanded clones were found on average in CD8+ T cells than in CD4+ T cells. At doses from 0.1 to 3.0 mg/kg, clonal expansion was seen in both CD4+ and CD8+ blood T cells between baseline and week 6. Low levels of normalized T-cell clonal expansion were also shown by some nonresponding patients. In the 0.1-3.0 mg/kg groups, partial responders were among the patients with the lowest normalized peripheral clonal expansion, particularly in CD8+ T cells. The antigen specificity of the peripheral T cells that underwent clonal expansion was not determined.

The trial excluded patients who had a history of autoimmune disease or who were on systemic immunosuppression. Peripheral blood for TCR sequencing was collected from all dose cohorts at baseline, on cycle 4 day 1, and on cycle 7 day 1. Samples came from an open-label, multicenter, first-in-human phase I dose-escalation trial of ivuxolimab. Adults with locally advanced or metastatic melanoma, renal cell, hepatocellular, or head and neck squamous cell carcinoma were enrolled in the trial. Before TCR sequencing, CD4+ and CD8+ T cells were separately sorted from peripheral blood. Remarks on this clone: The antigen this receptor binds is unknown. It has no much larger one-base neighbor in the sample; base qualities were not kept.

The sample here was CD4+ or CD8+ T cells sorted from blood, taken in a trial of the OX40 agonist ivuxolimab. This TCR was sampled from an adult with an advanced solid tumor such as melanoma, head and neck, liver or kidney cancer. Rearrangement joined TRBV7-2 to TRBJ2-5; TRBD2 might be the D gene, on 7 matching bases. CDR3 reads: CASSLVSGGAAGTQYF. The bases read TGTGCCAGCAGCTTAGTTAGTGGGGGGGCCGCCGGGACCCAGTACTTC.